This TCR beta chain was recovered during a study of shared clonotypes between healthy human individuals. TCRdb keeps only in-frame clones here, not all; method: immunoSEQ multiplex PCR. The sample records around 1,100,000 clones, around three quarters being singletons. Germline V gives CDR1 SGHTA, CDR2 FQGNSA. The CDR3 covers 13 residues. The V end lost 5 bases, the J end lost 8 bases, and 13 bases lay between the germline ends. This sequence was found in a man younger than 35 in good health. Some clones in this sample may be carry-over from other donors' samples. Sequencing input: memory CD4+ T cells from PBMCs. Subset of the sample: CD45RA-negative fraction. The V and J genes are TRBV7-2 and TRBJ2-1; no definite D call. CDR3 DNA sequence: TGTGCCAGCAGCCCGGACCACTTCGATGAGCAGTTCTTC. It is translated as CASSPDHFDEQFF.